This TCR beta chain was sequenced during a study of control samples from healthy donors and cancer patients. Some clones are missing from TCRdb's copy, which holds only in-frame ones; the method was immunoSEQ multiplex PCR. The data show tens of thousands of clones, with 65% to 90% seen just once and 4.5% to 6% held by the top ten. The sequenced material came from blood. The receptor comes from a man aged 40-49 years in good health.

The CDR3 bases are TGTGCCTGGCTAGAGAACACTGAAGCTTTCTTT. This translates into CAWLENTEAFF. The chain joins TRBV30 to TRBJ1-1; D is undetermined. The CDR3 loop spans 11 amino acids. Germline V CDR1 and CDR2: GTSNPN, SVGIG (reference sequence). Trimming removed 5 bases from V and 1 base from J, with 5 bases in between.